The clone carrying this T cell receptor (beta chain) was picked up a small number of times. The data were obtained in a study of control samples from healthy donors and cancer patients. The CDR3 runs to 19 residues. Sequenced by immunoSEQ multiplex PCR; TCRdb stores in-frame clones only, minus some. The sample records about 150,000 clones, about nine tenths being singletons. This chain connects TRBV21-1 to TRBJ1-3; the table's D call TRBD1 went unverified against the DNA. TRBV21-1 is assigned pseudogene status. The sequence derives from a man aged 30 to 45 in good health. The sample was blood. The CDR3 here is CASSKTLWTGVFPGNTIYF. In DNA, the CDR3 is TGTGCCAGCAGCAAAACCCTTTGGACAGGGGTTTTTCCTGGAAACACCATATATTTT.